This is a list of T cell receptor beta chains from one sample in a study of beta chain bispecific antibodies for T cell cancers. Antigens for these TCRs are unknown. MiXCR, run by TCRdb on the 5' RACE reads, gives a single entry per CDR3 protein. The sample shows tens of thousands of distinct CDR3 sequences, approximately 2.4% of them seen only once. The specimen sequenced was healthy donor T cells cultured with leukemia cells. The source is a human donor in good health. Some clones in this sample may be carry-over from other donors' samples. Each CDR3 is given with its conserved first and last residue. Each record gives: V gene, clone size, J gene, D gene, CDR3 DNA, CDR3 protein. The D gene is left open where the match is weak. A clone size is listed for some rows: how often the clone was seen (once, few, many), or a class if it is expanded.

v_call: TRBV28
clone_size: many
j_call: TRBJ2-1
d_call: TRBD1
cdr3_nt: TGTGCCAGCAGTTTGGTGGGACAGGGCATCCAAAGCAATGAGCAGTTCTTC
cdr3_aa: CASSLVGQGIQSNEQFF

v_call: TRBV30
clone_size: few
j_call: TRBJ2-7
d_call: .
cdr3_nt: TGTGCCTGCTCCGGGGGACAGACCTACGAGCAGTACTTC
cdr3_aa: CACSGGQTYEQYF

v_call: TRBV6-5
clone_size: many
j_call: TRBJ2-2
d_call: TRBD1
cdr3_nt: TGTGCCAGCAGACGAACCGGGACAGGGAACACCGGGGAGCTGTTTTTT
cdr3_aa: CASRRTGTGNTGELFF

v_call: TRBV5-1
clone_size: few
j_call: TRBJ2-7
d_call: TRBD1
cdr3_nt: TGCGCCAGCAGCTCGACAGGGGGCTCCTACGAGCAGTACTTC
cdr3_aa: CASSSTGGSYEQYF

v_call: TRBV7-8
clone_size: many
j_call: TRBJ2-1
d_call: TRBD1
cdr3_nt: TGTGCCAGCAGCTTAGTCGGACAGGGGGCGCAAGAGCAGTTCTTC
cdr3_aa: CASSLVGQGAQEQFF

v_call: TRBV30
clone_size: many
j_call: TRBJ1-5
d_call: .
cdr3_nt: TGTGCCTGGGGGGGACGGGGATATCAGCCCCAGCATTTT
cdr3_aa: CAWGGRGYQPQHF

v_call: TRBV20-1
clone_size: many
j_call: TRBJ2-3
d_call: .
cdr3_nt: TGCAGTGCTGGTTACCCGGAAAGCACAGATACGCAGTATTTT
cdr3_aa: CSAGYPESTDTQYF

v_call: TRBV27
clone_size: many
j_call: TRBJ1-2
d_call: TRBD1
cdr3_nt: TGTGCCAGCAGTTTAGGGACAGGGTCCCCCTACACCTTC
cdr3_aa: CASSLGTGSPYTF

v_call: TRBV5-6
clone_size: many
j_call: TRBJ2-1
d_call: .
cdr3_nt: TGTGCCAGCAGTATTTTAATCAATGAGCAGTTCTTC
cdr3_aa: CASSILINEQFF

v_call: TRBV30
clone_size: .
j_call: TRBJ1-1
d_call: .
cdr3_nt: TGTGCCTGGAGTGGGGTTTTGAACACTGAAGCTTTCTTT
cdr3_aa: CAWSGVLNTEAFF

v_call: TRBV10-3
clone_size: many
j_call: TRBJ2-5
d_call: TRBD2
cdr3_nt: TGTGCCATCAGTGAGCCAGTCACTAGCGGGGGGGAAGAGACCCAGTACTTC
cdr3_aa: CAISEPVTSGGEETQYF

v_call: TRBV19
clone_size: few
j_call: TRBJ2-7
d_call: .
cdr3_nt: TGTGCCAGTAGTACATACGGGACGGATTCCTACGAGCAGTACTTC
cdr3_aa: CASSTYGTDSYEQYF

v_call: TRBV10-1
clone_size: many
j_call: TRBJ2-1
d_call: TRBD2
cdr3_nt: TGCGCCAGCAGTGAGACCGAGCGGGGACCGATACAGTTCTTC
cdr3_aa: CASSETERGPIQFF

v_call: TRBV20-1
clone_size: many
j_call: TRBJ1-5
d_call: TRBD1
cdr3_nt: TGCAGTGCAGGACAGGGCATCCTTAATCAGCCCCAGCATTTT
cdr3_aa: CSAGQGILNQPQHF

v_call: TRBV5-1
clone_size: many
j_call: TRBJ2-3
d_call: TRBD1
cdr3_nt: TGCGCCAGCAGCGAGGACAGGGGAACAGATACGCAGTATTTT
cdr3_aa: CASSEDRGTDTQYF

v_call: TRBV29-1
clone_size: many
j_call: TRBJ2-5
d_call: .
cdr3_nt: TGCAGCGTCCGCGTATTGGGGTCAGAGACCCAGTACTTC
cdr3_aa: CSVRVLGSETQYF

v_call: TRBV2
clone_size: medium-sized
j_call: TRBJ1-1
d_call: .
cdr3_nt: TGTGCCAGCATCCAAGGACCGGATGCTTTCTTT
cdr3_aa: CASIQGPDAFF

v_call: TRBV19
clone_size: few
j_call: TRBJ2-2
d_call: .
cdr3_nt: TGTGCCAGCCTAGCCCCGACCGGGGAGCTGTTTTTT
cdr3_aa: CASLAPTGELFF

v_call: TRBV30
clone_size: few
j_call: TRBJ1-5
d_call: .
cdr3_nt: TGTGCCTGGAGCTTTATAGGGGGGACACCGGGCAATCAGCCCCAGCATTTT
cdr3_aa: CAWSFIGGTPGNQPQHF

v_call: TRBV10-2
clone_size: few
j_call: TRBJ2-7
d_call: .
cdr3_nt: TGCGCCAGCAGTGAGTCCTACGAGCAGTACTTC
cdr3_aa: CASSESYEQYF

v_call: TRBV5-5
clone_size: many
j_call: TRBJ2-2
d_call: .
cdr3_nt: TGTGCCAGCAGCTTGGCTTCCTGGACCGGGGAGCTGTTTTTT
cdr3_aa: CASSLASWTGELFF

v_call: TRBV20-1
clone_size: many
j_call: TRBJ2-7
d_call: .
cdr3_nt: TGCAGTGCTAGAGAAGGACCAGACTACGAGCAGTACTTC
cdr3_aa: CSAREGPDYEQYF

v_call: TRBV6-1
clone_size: many
j_call: TRBJ2-7
d_call: .
cdr3_nt: TGTGCCAGCAGCCCTGTGGGGGGACCCTACGAGCAGTACTTC
cdr3_aa: CASSPVGGPYEQYF

v_call: TRBV7-6
clone_size: many
j_call: TRBJ2-5
d_call: .
cdr3_nt: TGTGCCAGCAGCTTACTACTCTCCCAAGAGACCCAGTACTTC
cdr3_aa: CASSLLLSQETQYF

v_call: TRBV19
clone_size: few
j_call: TRBJ2-1
d_call: .
cdr3_nt: TGTGCCAGTAGTATAGCGAGGGGTAATGAGCAGTTCTTC
cdr3_aa: CASSIARGNEQFF

v_call: TRBV7-2
clone_size: many
j_call: TRBJ2-7
d_call: .
cdr3_nt: TGTGCCAGCAGCCCCCTGGGGGGGGGCAACGAGCAGTACTTC
cdr3_aa: CASSPLGGGNEQYF

v_call: TRBV7-8
clone_size: few
j_call: TRBJ2-1
d_call: TRBD2
cdr3_nt: TGTGCCAGCAGCCAGCTGGCGGGGGAGGACGGAGAGCAGTTCTTC
cdr3_aa: CASSQLAGEDGEQFF

v_call: TRBV7-8
clone_size: few
j_call: TRBJ2-3
d_call: TRBD2
cdr3_nt: TGTGCCAGCAGCTTAGGAACTAGCGGTAGAGATACGCAGTATTTT
cdr3_aa: CASSLGTSGRDTQYF